This is a list of T cell receptor beta chains from one sample in a study of cytomegalovirus exposure and HLA in healthy donors. Clones were read by immunoSEQ multiplex PCR, and TCRdb kept only the in-frame ones, dropping some. Of under 150,000 clones in the sample, 70% to 85% were seen once. What was sequenced was PBMCs. The receptors stem from a man aged 45 to 65 in good health and CMV-seronegative. Both conserved end residues are part of each CDR3. A D gene is named only where the DNA matches it firmly. Some rows mark clone size as missing; the rest say once, few, many or name a class of expanded clone.

abundance,d_gene,j_gene,v_gene,CDR3aa,CDR3nt
.,.,TRBJ1-4,TRBV7-3,CASSRQPNEKLFF,TGTGCCAGCAGCCGACAGCCTAATGAAAAACTGTTTTTT
.,.,TRBJ2-7,TRBV9,CASSGSGTFYEQYF,TGTGCCAGCAGCGGGTCCGGGACATTCTACGAGCAGTACTTC
.,.,TRBJ1-1,TRBV19,CASSIFGATEAFF,TGTGCCAGTAGTATATTCGGTGCCACTGAAGCTTTCTTT
.,TRBD2,TRBJ2-1,TRBV7-2,CASSWGGRTYNEQFF,TGTGCCAGCAGCTGGGGGGGGAGAACCTACAATGAGCAGTTCTTC
.,TRBD1,TRBJ2-3,TRBV4-3,CASSQDAAGGGRDTQYF,TGCGCCAGCAGCCAAGATGCCGCAGGGGGCGGTAGGGATACGCAGTATTTT
.,.,TRBJ2-2,TRBV6-5,CASSYSKLMVGELFF,TGTGCCAGCAGTTACTCGAAACTAATGGTCGGGGAGCTGTTTTTT
.,.,TRBJ2-1,TRBV10-1,CASSESTTSYNEQFF,TGCGCCAGCAGTGAGTCAACTACATCCTACAATGAGCAGTTCTTC
.,.,TRBJ1-1,TRBV9,CASSVGGRLNTEAFF,TGTGCCAGCAGCGTAGGGGGCAGACTGAACACTGAAGCTTTCTTT
.,.,TRBJ2-5,TRBV5-4,CASSFEWREETQYF,TGTGCCAGCAGCTTTGAGTGGAGGGAAGAGACCCAGTACTTC
.,.,TRBJ1-2,TRBV18,CASSPTGDINYGYTF,TGTGCCAGCTCACCTACTGGGGACATTAACTATGGCTACACCTTC
.,.,TRBJ1-4,TRBV4-1,CASSQESFTFRFF,TGCGCCAGCAGCCAAGAGTCTTTTACATTTCGGTTTTTT
.,.,TRBJ1-2,TRBV5-1,CASSPGQYYGYTF,TGCGCCAGCAGCCCAGGACAGTACTATGGCTACACCTTC
.,TRBD1,TRBJ2-2,TRBV9,CASSVAGGTGELFF,TGTGCCAGCAGCGTGGCAGGGGGCACCGGGGAGCTGTTTTTT
.,.,TRBJ1-6,TRBV5-6,CASSARLSSYNSPLHF,TGTGCCAGCAGCGCACGATTGAGCTCCTATAATTCACCCCTCCACTTT
.,.,TRBJ2-2,TRBV19,CASSIRRGSTGELFF,TGTGCCAGTAGTATTAGGCGGGGATCCACCGGGGAGCTGTTTTTT
.,TRBD2,TRBJ2-1,TRBV11-2,CASSLVGGLARNEQFF,TGTGCCAGCAGCTTAGTGGGGGGACTAGCAAGAAATGAGCAGTTCTTC
.,TRBD1,TRBJ1-6,TRBV4-3,CASSQDRANVNSPLHF,TGCGCCAGCAGCCAGGACAGGGCAAATGTGAATTCACCCCTCCACTTT
.,TRBD1,TRBJ2-1,TRBV4-1,CASSAGQGANEQFF,TGCGCCAGCAGCGCCGGACAGGGGGCTAATGAGCAGTTCTTC
.,.,TRBJ2-7,TRBV4-3,CASSRDTAYEQYF,TGCGCCAGCAGCCGGGACACCGCCTACGAGCAGTACTTC
once,.,TRBJ2-2,TRBV2,CASTPGRPNTGELLF,TGTGCCAGCACCCCCGGACGTCCGAACACCGGGGAGCTGCTTTTT
.,.,TRBJ1-2,TRBV5-1,CASRIETGAGYTF,TGCGCCAGCAGGATAGAGACAGGAGCTGGCTACACCTTC
.,.,TRBJ1-2,TRBV19,CASSIGSGADYGYTF,TGTGCCAGTAGTATAGGGTCTGGGGCGGACTATGGCTACACCTTC